This TCR beta chain was obtained from a study of blood T cell repertoires in COVID-19. TCRdb's copy holds only in-frame clones and misses some; the assay was immunoSEQ multiplex PCR. The sample lists 150,000 to 200,000 clones; around 80% were seen once. The germline CDR1 and CDR2 sequences are SGHAT and FQNNGV. The V end was cut by 0 bases, the J end by 2 bases, with 8 bases between. The CDR3 consists of 15 residues. The J gene is TRBJ1-5, the V gene TRBV11-2; perhaps TRBD1 as D (5 bases). The sequence derives from a man aged 35-49 years who had recovered from COVID-19. Sequences were obtained from PBMCs or T cells enriched from blood (not recorded which). CDR3 in DNA: TGTGCCAGCAGCTTAGAGATAGGGGGCAATCAGCCCCAGCATTTT. Translating gives CASSLEIGGNQPQHF.